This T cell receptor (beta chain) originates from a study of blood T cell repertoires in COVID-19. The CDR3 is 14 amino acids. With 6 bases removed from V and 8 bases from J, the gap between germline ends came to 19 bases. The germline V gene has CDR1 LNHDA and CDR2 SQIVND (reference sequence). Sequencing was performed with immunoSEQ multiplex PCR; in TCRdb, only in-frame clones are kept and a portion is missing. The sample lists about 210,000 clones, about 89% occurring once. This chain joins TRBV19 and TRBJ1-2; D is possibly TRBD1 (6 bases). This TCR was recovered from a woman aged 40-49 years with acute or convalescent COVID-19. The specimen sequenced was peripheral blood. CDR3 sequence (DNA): TGTGCCAGTAGGGGAACCGACAGGCCTGGGGGCTACACCTTC. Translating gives CASRGTDRPGGYTF.